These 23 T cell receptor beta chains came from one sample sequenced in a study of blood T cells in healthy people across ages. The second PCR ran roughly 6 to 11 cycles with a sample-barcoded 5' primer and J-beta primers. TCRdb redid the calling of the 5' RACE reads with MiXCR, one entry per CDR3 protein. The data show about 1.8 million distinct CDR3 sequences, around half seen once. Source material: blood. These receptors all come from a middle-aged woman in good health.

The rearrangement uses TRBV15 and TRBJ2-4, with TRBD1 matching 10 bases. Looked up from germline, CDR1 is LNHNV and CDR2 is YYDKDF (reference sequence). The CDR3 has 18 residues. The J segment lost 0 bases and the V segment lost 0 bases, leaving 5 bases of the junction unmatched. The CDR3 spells CATSRERTGGLAKNIQYF. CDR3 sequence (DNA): TGTGCCACCAGCAGAGAGAGGACAGGGGGGCTAGCCAAAAACATTCAGTACTTC.

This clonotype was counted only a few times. Here the CDR3 reads CASSQQPGINIQYF. The CDR3 bases are TGTGCCAGCAGCCAACAGCCGGGAATAAACATTCAGTACTTC. This chain connects TRBV3-1 to TRBJ2-4; a possible D gene is TRBD2 (5 bases). Germline CDR1 reads LGHDT; CDR2 reads YNNKEL (reference sequence). Trimming cost V 2 bases and J 6 bases, with 11 bases left between them. The CDR3 extends over 14 amino acids.

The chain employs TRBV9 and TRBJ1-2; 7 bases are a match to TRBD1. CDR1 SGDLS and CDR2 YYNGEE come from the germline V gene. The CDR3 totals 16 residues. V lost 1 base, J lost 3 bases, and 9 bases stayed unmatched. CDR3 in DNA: TGTGCCAGCAGCGTAAGCCATGGGCAGGGGGACTATGGCTACACCTTC. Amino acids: CASSVSHGQGDYGYTF.

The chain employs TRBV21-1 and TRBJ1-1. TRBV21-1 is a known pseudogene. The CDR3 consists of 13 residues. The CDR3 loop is CASSKKMNTEAFF. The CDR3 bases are TGTGCCAGCAGCAAAAAAATGAACACTGAAGCTTTCTTT.

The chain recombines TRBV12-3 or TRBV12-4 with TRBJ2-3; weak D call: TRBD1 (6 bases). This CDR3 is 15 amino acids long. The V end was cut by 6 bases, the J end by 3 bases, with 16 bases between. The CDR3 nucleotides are TGTGCCAGCAGCTTAACGGGACAACGGACAGATACGCAGTATTTT. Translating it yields CASSLTGQRTDTQYF.

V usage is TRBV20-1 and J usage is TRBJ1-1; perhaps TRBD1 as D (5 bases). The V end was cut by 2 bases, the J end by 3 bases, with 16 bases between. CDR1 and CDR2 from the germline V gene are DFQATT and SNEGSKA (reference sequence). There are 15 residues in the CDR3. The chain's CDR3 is CSARNTRGRHTEAFF. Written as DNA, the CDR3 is TGCAGTGCTAGAAACACTCGGGGCAGACACACTGAAGCTTTCTTT.

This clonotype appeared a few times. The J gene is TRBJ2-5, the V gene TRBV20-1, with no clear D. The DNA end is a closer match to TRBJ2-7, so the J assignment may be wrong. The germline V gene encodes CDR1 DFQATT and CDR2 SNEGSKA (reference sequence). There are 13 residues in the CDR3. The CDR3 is CSAISVGIYEQYF. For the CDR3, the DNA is TGCAGTGCTATAAGTGTGGGGATTTACGAGCAGTACTTC.

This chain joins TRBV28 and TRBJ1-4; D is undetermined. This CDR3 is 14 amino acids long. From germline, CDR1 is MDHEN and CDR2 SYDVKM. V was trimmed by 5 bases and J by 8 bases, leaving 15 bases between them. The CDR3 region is CASSPPGLGEKLFF. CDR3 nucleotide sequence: TGTGCCAGCAGTCCCCCCGGATTGGGGGAAAAACTGTTTTTT.

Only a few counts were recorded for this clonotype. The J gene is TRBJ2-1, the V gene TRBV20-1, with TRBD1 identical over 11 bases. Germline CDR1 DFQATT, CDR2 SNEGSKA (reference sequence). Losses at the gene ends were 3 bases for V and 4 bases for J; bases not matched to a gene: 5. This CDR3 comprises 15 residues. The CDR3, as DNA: TGCAGTGCTAGTTTGGACAGGGGGCTTTACAATGAGCAGTTCTTC. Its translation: CSASLDRGLYNEQFF.

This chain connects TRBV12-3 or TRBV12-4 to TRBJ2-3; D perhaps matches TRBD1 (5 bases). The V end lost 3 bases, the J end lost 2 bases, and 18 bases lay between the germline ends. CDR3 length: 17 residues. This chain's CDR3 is CASSFRTGRLDTDTQYF. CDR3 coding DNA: TGTGCCAGCAGTTTCCGAACAGGCCGATTGGACACAGATACGCAGTATTTT.

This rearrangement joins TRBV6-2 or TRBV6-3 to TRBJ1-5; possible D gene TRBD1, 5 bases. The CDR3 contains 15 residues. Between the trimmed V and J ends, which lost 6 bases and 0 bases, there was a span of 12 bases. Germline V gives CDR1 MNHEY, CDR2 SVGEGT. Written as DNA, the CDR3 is TGTGCCAGCAGAGTGTCAGGGTATAGCAATCAGCCCCAGCATTTT. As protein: CASRVSGYSNQPQHF.

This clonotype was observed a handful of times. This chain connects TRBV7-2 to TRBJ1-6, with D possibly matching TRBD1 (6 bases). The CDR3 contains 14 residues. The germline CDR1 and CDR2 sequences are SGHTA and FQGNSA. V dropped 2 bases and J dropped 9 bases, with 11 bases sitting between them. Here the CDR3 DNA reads TGTGCCAGCAGCTTACTTCAGGGGTCTTCACCCCTCCACTTT. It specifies CASSLLQGSSPLHF.

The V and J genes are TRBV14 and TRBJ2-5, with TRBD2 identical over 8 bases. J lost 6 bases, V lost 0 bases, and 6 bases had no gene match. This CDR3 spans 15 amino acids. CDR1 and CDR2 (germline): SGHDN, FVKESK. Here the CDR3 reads CASSQELAAHQTQYF. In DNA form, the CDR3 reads TGTGCCAGCAGCCAAGAACTAGCGGCCCATCAGACCCAGTACTTC. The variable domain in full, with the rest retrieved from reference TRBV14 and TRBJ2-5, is EAGVTQFPSHSVIEKGQTVTLRCDPISGHDNLYWYRRVMGKEIKFLLHFVKESKQDESGMPNNRFLAERTGGTYSTLKVQPAELEDSGVYFCASSQELAAHQTQYFGPGTRLLVL.

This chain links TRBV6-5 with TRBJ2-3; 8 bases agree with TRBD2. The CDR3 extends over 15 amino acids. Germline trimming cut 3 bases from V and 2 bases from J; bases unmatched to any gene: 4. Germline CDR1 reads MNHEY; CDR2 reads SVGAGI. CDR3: CASSYTGGDTDTQYF. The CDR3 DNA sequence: TGTGCCAGCAGTTATACCGGGGGGGACACAGATACGCAGTATTTT.

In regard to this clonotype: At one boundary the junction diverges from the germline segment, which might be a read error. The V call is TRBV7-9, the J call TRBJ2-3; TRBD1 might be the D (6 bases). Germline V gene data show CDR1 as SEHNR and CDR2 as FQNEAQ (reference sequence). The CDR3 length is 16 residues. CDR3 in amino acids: CASNLWSRGPTDTQYF. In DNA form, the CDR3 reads TGTGCCAGCAACTTATGGAGCAGGGGTCCGACAGATACGCAGTATTTT.

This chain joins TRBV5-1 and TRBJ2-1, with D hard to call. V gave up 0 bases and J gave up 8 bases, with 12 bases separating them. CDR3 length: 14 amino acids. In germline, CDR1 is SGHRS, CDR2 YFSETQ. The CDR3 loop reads CASSLEGGTDEQFF. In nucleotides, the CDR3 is TGCGCCAGCAGCTTGGAGGGCGGTACCGATGAGCAGTTCTTC.

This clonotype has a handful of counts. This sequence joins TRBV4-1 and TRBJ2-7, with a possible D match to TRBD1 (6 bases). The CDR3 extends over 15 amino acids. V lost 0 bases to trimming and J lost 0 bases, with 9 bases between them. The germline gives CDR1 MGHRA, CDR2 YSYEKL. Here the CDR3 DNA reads TGCGCCAGCAGCCAAGAGTGGGACATCTCCTACGAGCAGTACTTC. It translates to CASSQEWDISYEQYF.

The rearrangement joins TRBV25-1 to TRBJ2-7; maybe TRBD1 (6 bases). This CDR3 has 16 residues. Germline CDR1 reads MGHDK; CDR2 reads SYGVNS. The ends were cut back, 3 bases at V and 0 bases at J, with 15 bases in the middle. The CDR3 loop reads CASSEWDTETSYEQYF. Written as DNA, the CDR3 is TGTGCCAGCAGTGAGTGGGACACGGAGACCTCCTACGAGCAGTACTTC.

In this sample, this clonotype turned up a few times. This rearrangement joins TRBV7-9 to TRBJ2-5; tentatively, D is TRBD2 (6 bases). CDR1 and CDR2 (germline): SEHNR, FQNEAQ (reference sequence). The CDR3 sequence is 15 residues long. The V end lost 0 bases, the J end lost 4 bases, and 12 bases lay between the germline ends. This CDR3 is CASSLAEGRGETQYF. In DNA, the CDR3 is TGTGCCAGCAGCTTAGCGGAGGGGCGGGGAGAGACCCAGTACTTC.

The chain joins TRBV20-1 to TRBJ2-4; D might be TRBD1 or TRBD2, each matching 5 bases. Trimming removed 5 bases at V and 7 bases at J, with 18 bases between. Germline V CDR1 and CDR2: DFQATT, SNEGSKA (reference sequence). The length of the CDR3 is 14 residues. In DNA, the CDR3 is TGCAGTGCTTCGGCCGGGACCCCGGGGAACATTCAGTACTTC. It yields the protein CSASAGTPGNIQYF.

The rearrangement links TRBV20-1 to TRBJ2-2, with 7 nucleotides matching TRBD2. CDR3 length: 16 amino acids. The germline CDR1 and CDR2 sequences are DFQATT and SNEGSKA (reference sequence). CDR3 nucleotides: TGCAGAGTGTCGCGTCCGGGACTAAGGAACACCGGGGAGCTGTTTTTT. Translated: CRVSRPGLRNTGELFF.

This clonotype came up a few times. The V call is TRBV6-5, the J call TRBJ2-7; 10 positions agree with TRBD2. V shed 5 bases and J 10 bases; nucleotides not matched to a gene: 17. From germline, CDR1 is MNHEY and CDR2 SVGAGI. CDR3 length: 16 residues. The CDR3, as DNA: TGTGCCAGCAGTCAGAGGACTAGCGGAGCTAAGAGGTCCCAGTACTTC. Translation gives CASSQRTSGAKRSQYF.

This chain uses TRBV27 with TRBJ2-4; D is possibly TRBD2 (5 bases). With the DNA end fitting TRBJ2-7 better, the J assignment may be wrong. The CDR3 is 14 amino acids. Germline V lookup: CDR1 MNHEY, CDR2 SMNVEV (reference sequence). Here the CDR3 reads CASILRPGKYEQYF. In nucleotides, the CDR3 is TGTGCCAGCATTCTTCGGCCCGGGAAATACGAGCAGTACTTC.